This T cell receptor (beta chain) was documented in a study of PD-L1 blockade in urothelial cancer. Study in general: About 90% of the 29 patients were males with bladder-origin urothelial cancer.

The CDR3 loop spans 17 amino acids. Trimming removed 2 bases at V and 0 bases at J, with 16 bases between. Germline V lookup: CDR1 SGHTA, CDR2 FQGNSA. Time point indicated: peripheral blood 6 weeks after treatment start. Patients suffered from locally advanced or metastatic urothelial carcinoma. Sequenced by immunoSEQ multiplex PCR; TCRdb stores in-frame clones only, minus some. The profile shows under 50,000 clones, 65% to 90% of them singletons. The J gene is TRBJ1-1, the V gene TRBV7-2, with D possibly matching TRBD1 (6 bases). Sequenced here: PBMCs, sampled around atezolizumab (anti-PD-L1) treatment. The receptor's source is a man aged 60 to 69 with urothelial cancer. The CDR3 nucleotides are TGTGCCAGCAGCTTATGGGGAGGGGGGAACATGAACACTGAAGCTTTCTTT. As protein: CASSLWGGGNMNTEAFF.